The 25 T cell receptor beta chains in this list originate from one sample, sequenced in a study of beta chain features in type 1 diabetes. Sequenced material consisted of expressed TCRB transcripts (all of the isolated RNA was reverse transcribed). Profiled with immunoSEQ multiplex PCR; TCRdb holds only in-frame clones, not every one. The sample yields 250,000 to 300,000 clones, 7.5% to 9.5% seen once. The source material was central memory CD4+ T cells from blood. These receptors all come from a woman under 30 in good health.

The chain has TRBV4-2 and TRBJ2-2; D ambiguous. The V and J ends lost 0 bases and 3 bases respectively, with 11 bases between them. Germline lookup yields CDR1 LGHNA and CDR2 YNFKEQ. This CDR3 comprises 16 residues. This CDR3 is CASSQDRGSYTGELFF. For the CDR3, the DNA is TGTGCCAGCAGCCAAGATCGCGGTAGCTACACCGGGGAGCTGTTTTTT.

This clone has a handful of counts. V is TRBV5-6 and J is TRBJ1-2; D is perhaps TRBD1 (6 bases). V was shortened by 1 base and J by 0 bases, with 10 bases between the two germline ends. The germline CDR1 and CDR2 sequences are SGHDT and YYEEEE. This CDR3 has 15 amino acids. The CDR3 region has the DNA TGTGCCAGCAGCTTGATGGACAGATCTAACTATGGCTACACCTTC. It encodes CASSLMDRSNYGYTF.

This chain joins TRBV10-3 and TRBJ2-5; D may match TRBD1 or TRBD2 (6 bases each). CDR1 ENHRY and CDR2 SYGVKD come from the germline V gene. This CDR3 has 17 residues. V lost 0 bases, J lost 7 bases, and 21 bases lay in between. The CDR3 protein is CAISESLRGPDPGTQYF. In DNA form, the CDR3 reads TGTGCCATCAGTGAGTCCCTTCGGGGGCCGGATCCGGGGACCCAGTACTTC.

V is TRBV5-1 and J is TRBJ1-1; 8 bases are a match to TRBD1. The CDR3 length is 15 residues. The trim removed 4 bases at V and 1 base at J, leaving 6 bases unmatched. Germline V gene data show CDR1 as SGHRS and CDR2 as YFSETQ. The CDR3: CASSLAGTGNTEAFF. The CDR3 region has the DNA TGCGCCAGCAGCCTCGCAGGGACAGGGAACACTGAAGCTTTCTTT.

The chain couples TRBV18 to TRBJ1-6; D unresolved. Germline CDR1 and CDR2: KGHSH and LQKENI. The CDR3 is 17 residues long. The V end was cut by 2 bases, the J end by 0 bases, with 11 bases between. The CDR3 sequence is CASSPFLSTSYNSPLHF. For the CDR3, the DNA is TGTGCCAGCTCACCATTTCTATCTACCTCCTATAATTCACCCCTCCACTTT.

This chain uses TRBV7-2 with TRBJ2-1; D is ambiguous. The germline CDR1 and CDR2 sequences are SGHTA and FQGNSA. This CDR3 is built from 14 residues. V lost 2 bases and J 0 bases, leaving 5 bases between the germline ends. CDR3 loop: CASSLRISYNEQFF. The CDR3 bases are TGTGCCAGCAGCTTAAGGATCTCCTACAATGAGCAGTTCTTC.

This clone came up a few times. The chain links TRBV9 to TRBJ1-4; 8 nucleotides line up with TRBD1. V shed 2 bases, J shed 6 bases, and the junction held 0 bases outside the gene matches. Germline CDR1 and CDR2: SGDLS and YYNGEE. This CDR3 spans 13 amino acids. CDR3 DNA sequence: TGTGCCAGCAGCGTGACAGGGGATGAAAAACTGTTTTTT. This encodes CASSVTGDEKLFF.

This clone was seen a handful of times. The chain employs TRBV28 and TRBJ2-7; D is uncertain. CDR1 MDHEN and CDR2 SYDVKM come from the germline V gene. The CDR3 covers 12 residues. Deletions cut 7 bases from V and 4 bases from J, with 11 bases between. CDR3 residues: CASNTWGYEQYV. CDR3 nucleotide sequence: TGTGCCAGCAACACCTGGGGATACGAGCAGTACGTC.

The J gene is TRBJ2-7, the V gene TRBV5-5; possibly TRBD1 for D (5 bases). CDR1 is SGHKS, CDR2 YYEKEE, per germline (reference sequence). This CDR3 has 14 amino acids. The ends were cut back, 1 base at V and 0 bases at J, with 8 bases in the middle. The CDR3: CASSLQGSSYEQYF. Here the CDR3 DNA reads TGTGCCAGCAGCTTGCAGGGAAGCTCCTACGAGCAGTACTTC.

This clone was seen more than once but under ten times. The chain carries TRBV18 and TRBJ2-2; 7 positions agree with TRBD1. Trimming removed 0 bases from V and 1 base from J; junction bases left unmatched: 2. The CDR3 is made up of 16 amino acids. Germline V lookup: CDR1 KGHSH, CDR2 LQKENI. CDR3 region: CASSPPRTGNTGELFF. CDR3 in DNA: TGTGCCAGCTCACCACCGAGGACAGGGAACACCGGGGAGCTGTTTTTT.

This chain connects TRBV19 to TRBJ2-3; TRBD2 matches 9 bases. The CDR3 loop spans 14 amino acids. After removal of 7 bases from V and 8 bases from J, the junction contained 10 bases not matched to a gene. Per germline, CDR1 LNHDA and CDR2 SQIVND (reference sequence). Here the CDR3 reads CASNGSGRRGTQYF. The CDR3 nucleotides are TGTGCCAGTAATGGTAGCGGGAGAAGGGGTACGCAGTATTTT.

This clone has more than one count but fewer than ten. The J gene is TRBJ2-1, the V gene TRBV29-1; TRBD1 might be the D (6 bases). CDR1 is SQVTM, CDR2 ANQGSEA, per germline. The CDR3 totals 13 residues. Trimming cost V 5 bases and J 9 bases, with 17 bases left between them. The CDR3: CSVNALTGIEQFF. CDR3 coding DNA: TGCAGCGTTAACGCCCTCACAGGGATTGAGCAGTTCTTC.

This clone showed up just a few times. The V gene is TRBV27, the J gene TRBJ2-5; D remains unclear. Trimming took off 4 bases at V and 0 bases at J, with 6 bases between the two ends. CDR1 and CDR2 from the germline V gene are MNHEY and SMNVEV (reference sequence). The CDR3 extends over 13 amino acids. This chain's CDR3 is CASSYLYQETQYF. The CDR3 DNA reads TGTGCCAGCAGTTACTTGTACCAAGAGACCCAGTACTTC.

CDR3 nucleotides: TGTGCCAGCAGTCCAGAGAACACTGAAGCTTTCTTT. This encodes CASSPENTEAFF. The chain combines TRBV6-5 with TRBJ1-1; no clear D. V shed 5 bases and J shed 1 base, with 5 bases lying between them. Germline CDR1 and CDR2: MNHEY and SVGAGI. The CDR3 runs 12 residues.

The table lists this clone with a few counts. The J gene is TRBJ2-2, the V gene TRBV6-5; no definite D call. Trimming removed 6 bases from V and 9 bases from J, with 8 bases in between. The CDR3 has 11 residues. Germline CDR1 is MNHEY and CDR2 is SVGAGI. CDR3 in amino acids: CASRESRELFF. CDR3 in DNA: TGTGCCAGCAGGGAGTCTCGGGAGCTGTTTTTT.

The rearrangement links TRBV5-1 to TRBJ2-1; D gene uncertain. The CDR3 length is 14 residues. The germline V gene has CDR1 SGHRS and CDR2 YFSETQ. Trimming shortened V by 0 bases and J by 5 bases, and 9 bases separated the two germline ends. This chain's CDR3 is CASSLGWSNNEQFF. The CDR3 DNA reads as TGCGCCAGCAGCTTGGGGTGGAGCAACAATGAGCAGTTCTTC.

This clone was seen repeatedly, ten times or more. V gene TRBV6-1 combines with J gene TRBJ2-7; D is possibly TRBD2 (5 bases). The V end lost 0 bases, the J end lost 3 bases, and 9 bases lay between the germline ends. This CDR3 spans 14 amino acids. Germline V CDR1 and CDR2: MNHNS, SASEGT. The CDR3 region is CASSEAGGYYEQYV. In DNA, the CDR3 is TGTGCCAGCAGTGAAGCAGGCGGGTACTACGAGCAGTACGTC.

The chain employs TRBV4-2 and TRBJ2-5; D is possibly TRBD1 (5 bases). V lost 5 bases, J lost 3 bases, and 7 bases lay in between. Germline CDR1 is LGHNA and CDR2 is YNFKEQ. The CDR3 consists of 12 residues. The CDR3 bases are TGTGCCAGCAGCTTCAGGGAAGAGACCCAGTACTTC. Amino acid sequence: CASSFREETQYF.

This clone was detected many times. The V call is TRBV9, the J call TRBJ2-2; TRBD2 agrees at 9 bases. This CDR3 spans 15 amino acids. The V gene's germline CDR1 is SGDLS and CDR2 YYNGEE. With 4 bases clipped from V and 8 bases from J, the junction kept 9 bases outside the gene matches. The CDR3 nucleotides are TGTGCCAGCAGCTTTATAGCGGGAGCGGCTGGGGAGCTGTTTTTT. It codes for CASSFIAGAAGELFF.

This clone appeared a few times. CDR3 region: CASSISGGPPYEQYV. The CDR3 DNA is TGTGCCAGCAGCATTAGCGGGGGCCCCCCCTACGAGCAGTACGTC. The chain employs TRBV7-3 and TRBJ2-7; 9 bases agree with TRBD2. CDR1 is SGHTA and CDR2 is FQGTGA in the germline V gene. Losses at the gene ends were 5 bases for V and 2 bases for J; bases not matched to a gene: 7. The CDR3 has 15 amino acids.

Notes on this clone: Mismatch with germline at one junction end may stem from a read error. The V gene is TRBV5-4, the J gene TRBJ1-2; D is undetermined. Germline CDR1 is SGHNT and CDR2 is YYREEE (reference sequence). The CDR3 spans 14 residues. CDR3 sequence reads: CASSQVPAWGGYTF. The DNA of the CDR3 is TGCGCCAGCAGCCAAGTTCCCGCCTGGGGTGGCTACACCTTC.

This clone was seen a handful of times. The J gene is TRBJ2-5, the V gene TRBV7-9; no reliable D call. The V gene lost 1 base and the J gene lost 5 bases, with 5 bases spanning the gap. The CDR3 consists of 12 residues. The germline V gene has CDR1 SEHNR and CDR2 FQNEAQ (reference sequence). CDR3 in DNA: TGTGCCAGCAGCTTAGTGGTGGAGACCCAGTACTTC. Its translation: CASSLVVETQYF.

The J gene is TRBJ1-4, the V gene TRBV25-1, with 7 bases that match TRBD1. The germline CDR1 and CDR2 sequences are MGHDK and SYGVNS. The CDR3 loop spans 14 amino acids. V shed 5 bases, J shed 3 bases, and the junction held 3 bases outside the gene matches. Written as DNA, the CDR3 is TGTGCCAGCAGTACAGGGGTAGCTAATGAAAAACTGTTTTTT. As protein: CASSTGVANEKLFF.

V usage is TRBV6-6 and J usage is TRBJ1-3; D unresolved. V gave up 7 bases and J gave up 0 bases, with 7 bases separating them. The germline V gene encodes CDR1 MNHNY and CDR2 SVGAGI (reference sequence). The CDR3 runs 13 residues. This CDR3 reads CASNDYSGNTIYF. The CDR3 DNA reads as TGTGCCAGCAACGACTACTCTGGAAACACCATATATTTT.

On this clone: Other DNA sequences in the same sample also yield this CDR3. This rearrangement joins TRBV18 to TRBJ1-5; tentatively, D is TRBD1 (5 bases). Germline V lookup: CDR1 KGHSH, CDR2 LQKENI. V shed 6 bases and J shed 7 bases, with 13 bases lying between them. This CDR3 is built from 13 residues. The CDR3 nucleotides read TGTGCCAGCTCGCCGGGCGGGGACCAGCCCCAGCATTTT. This gives the protein CASSPGGDQPQHF. Using reference TRBV18 and TRBJ1-5 for the parts outside the CDR3, the full variable domain is NAGVMQNPRHLVRRRGQEARLRCSPMKGHSHVYWYRQLPEEGLKFMVYLQKENIIDESGMPKERFSAEFPKEGPSILRIQQVVRGDSAAYFCASSPGGDQPQHFGDGTRLSIL.